The following is a TCR beta chain sequence with its context. The repertoire was sequenced with immunoSEQ multiplex PCR; TCRdb's copy has only in-frame clones and lacks some. In the table there are fewer than 120,000 clones, 85% to 90% of which are singletons. These data are taken from a study of control samples from healthy donors and cancer patients. The source is a woman aged 55 to 70 with lung cancer. Sample: PBMCs.

The CDR3 spells CAWKKKGYSGANVLTF. The CDR3 nucleotides are TGTGCCTGGAAGAAAAAGGGGTACTCTGGGGCCAACGTCCTGACTTTC. The V gene is TRBV30, the J gene TRBJ2-6; D might be TRBD1 (5 bases). Germline CDR1 GTSNPN, CDR2 SVGIG (reference sequence). The CDR3 consists of 16 residues. V was cut by 4 bases and J by 0 bases, with 13 bases left in between.